These T cell receptor beta chains were read from a single sample in a study of shared clonotypes between healthy human individuals. Measured with immunoSEQ multiplex PCR; TCRdb has only the in-frame clones, and not every one. This table holds about 870,000 clones, about 91% found once. The sample taken for sequencing was naive CD8+ T cells sorted from blood. These receptors came from a young man in good health. Both conserved end residues are part of each CDR3. A D gene is named only where the DNA matches it firmly. Only part of the rows carry a size: once, few, many, or a class if the clone is expanded.

>NA|few|TRBV27|TRBJ2-3
TGTGCCAGCAGTAACATTGAAGATACGCAGTATTTT
CASSNIEDTQYF
>TRBD2|NA|TRBV13|TRBJ2-7
TGTGCCAGCAACTCTGGACTAGCGGGTCCCGAGCAGTACTTC
CASNSGLAGPEQYF
>NA|NA|TRBV5-5|TRBJ2-1
TGTGCCAGCAGCTGGGGGGCTGGGAATGAGCAGTTCTTC
CASSWGAGNEQFF
>NA|NA|TRBV7-9|TRBJ2-5
TGTGCCAGCAGCTTAAGTCACAACGGAGGGGATCAAGAGACCCAGTACTTC
CASSLSHNGGDQETQYF
>TRBD2|NA|TRBV10-3|TRBJ2-1
TGTGCCTCCTTACGACGGGTGGAAGCGGGAGTCGGGGAGCAGTTCTTC
CASLRRVEAGVGEQFF
>TRBD1|NA|TRBV7-9|TRBJ2-2
TGTGCCAGCAGTACGTCTCGCCGGGACAGGGGGAACACCGGGGAGCTGTTTTTT
CASSTSRRDRGNTGELFF
>NA|NA|TRBV23-1|TRBJ1-5
TGCGCCAGCAGTACACCCCCTCAGCCCCAGCATTTT
CASSTPPQPQHF
>NA|NA|TRBV7-8|TRBJ2-5
TGTGCCAGCAGCCTTCACAGTAGTAGTCCACAAGAGACCCAGTACTTC
CASSLHSSSPQETQYF
>NA|NA|TRBV2|TRBJ2-5
TGTGCCAGCAGCGGTGGGACCCAAGAGACCCAGTACTTC
CASSGGTQETQYF
>NA|NA|TRBV9|TRBJ2-5
TGTGCCAGCAGCGAAGGCGTAGCGGTTCAAGAGACCCAGTACTTC
CASSEGVAVQETQYF
>TRBD2|NA|TRBV14|TRBJ2-3
TGTGCCAGCAGCCGGCTAGCGGGAACTATCGCAGATACGCAGTATTTT
CASSRLAGTIADTQYF
>TRBD1|NA|TRBV7-9|TRBJ2-3
TGTGCCAGCAGCCCCCGGGACAGTGTAAAAGATACGCAGTATTTT
CASSPRDSVKDTQYF
>NA|NA|TRBV27|TRBJ1-1
TGTGCCACTTGGACGGTGAACACTGAAGCTTTCTTT
CATWTVNTEAFF
>TRBD1|once|TRBV11-3|TRBJ2-1
TGTGCCAGCAGCGTAGGACAGGGGTTCAATGAGCAGTTCTTC
CASSVGQGFNEQFF
>NA|NA|TRBV5-1|TRBJ1-1
TGCGCCAGCAGCTTGGGGCAGCTCACTGAAGCTTTCTTT
CASSLGQLTEAFF
>TRBD2|few|TRBV9|TRBJ2-2
TGTGCCAGCAGCGTAAGCGGGAGGGCCTTCAACACCGGGGAGCTGTTTTTT
CASSVSGRAFNTGELFF
>TRBD1|NA|TRBV7-9|TRBJ1-1
TGTGCCAGCAGCTTAGTCGGGACAGGGGAAACTGAAGCTTTCTTT
CASSLVGTGETEAFF
>NA|NA|TRBV13|TRBJ2-7
TGTGCCAGCAGCTCCGGCCGGGACTCGAACTACGAGCAGTACTTC
CASSSGRDSNYEQYF
>NA|NA|TRBV6-4|TRBJ1-5
TGTGCCAGCAGTGAGGGGGCGAGTCAGCCCCAGCATTTT
CASSEGASQPQHF
>TRBD2|NA|TRBV10-3|TRBJ2-2
TGTGCCTTAAGGACTAGCGCGAACACCGGGGAGCTGTTTTTT
CALRTSANTGELFF
>TRBD2|NA|TRBV29-1|TRBJ2-7
TGCAGCGTTGAGGGGAGCGGGAGGATGACCTACGAGCAGTACTTC
CSVEGSGRMTYEQYF
>NA|once|TRBV6-5|TRBJ1-1
TGTGCCAGCATGCGGGACCTCAATTGGAACACTGAAGCTTTCTTT
CASMRDLNWNTEAFF
>TRBD1|NA|TRBV7-9|TRBJ1-5
TGTGCCAGCAGCGCCGCAGGGGGGAGTCAGCCCCAGCATTTT
CASSAAGGSQPQHF
>NA|NA|TRBV29-1|TRBJ2-5
TGCAGCGTTGAAGAAGGGGGGGCCTTACAAGAGACCCAGTACTTC
CSVEEGGALQETQYF
>TRBD1|NA|TRBV2|TRBJ2-1
TGTGCCAGCAGTGGAGGACAGGGGTCCTACAATGAGCAGTTCTTC
CASSGGQGSYNEQFF
>TRBD2|NA|TRBV7-2|TRBJ2-7
TGTGCCAGCAGCCCGGACTGGAGCGGGAGTTACGAGCAGTACTTC
CASSPDWSGSYEQYF
>NA|NA|TRBV5-6|TRBJ2-7
TGTGCCAGCAGCTTGGACGATTACGAGCAGTACTTC
CASSLDDYEQYF
>NA|NA|TRBV21-1|TRBJ1-1
TGTGCCAGCAGCAAACGGACACGGAACACTGAAGCTTTCTTT
CASSKRTRNTEAFF
>NA|NA|TRBV11-3|TRBJ2-1
TGTGCCAGCAGCTTGGGGGTTACCTACAATGAGCAGTTCTTC
CASSLGVTYNEQFF
>NA|NA|TRBV4-3|TRBJ1-2
TGCGCCAGCAGCCAGAACGGGGCTTCTAACTATGGCTACACCTTC
CASSQNGASNYGYTF
>TRBD1|NA|TRBV5-5|TRBJ1-2
TGTGCCAGCAGCTTGGGGTCAGGGGGCAGGCACTATGGCTACACCTTC
CASSLGSGGRHYGYTF
>NA|NA|TRBV18|TRBJ1-5
TGTGCCAGCTCACCACCAAAGAGGGGTCCGGTTGATCAGCCCCAGCATTTT
CASSPPKRGPVDQPQHF
>NA|NA|TRBV28|TRBJ2-7
TGTGCCAGCAGTTTTCTGGGCTACGAGCAGTACTTC
CASSFLGYEQYF
>TRBD1|NA|TRBV7-2|TRBJ2-1
TGTGCCAGCAGCTTAGCGGTGGGCAGGGGGCTTCAAGTATACAATGAGCAGTTCTTC
CASSLAVGRGLQVYNEQFF
>NA|NA|TRBV7-9|TRBJ2-7
TGTGCCAGCAGCCCCCAACAGTTAGCGGACTCCTACGAGCAGTACTTC
CASSPQQLADSYEQYF
>NA|NA|TRBV27|TRBJ1-1
NA
CASSSSWGNTEAFF
>TRBD2|NA|TRBV7-9|TRBJ2-5
TGTGCCAGCAGCGGTAGCGGGACACAAGAGACCCAGTACTTC
CASSGSGTQETQYF
>TRBD2|NA|TRBV11-2|TRBJ2-6
TGTGCCAGCAGCCTCCACACTGGGACTAGCGGGGTCGGGGCCAACGTCCTGACTTTC
CASSLHTGTSGVGANVLTF
>TRBD2|NA|TRBV27|TRBJ2-1
TGTGCCAGCAGTTTATGGGAGGGGCTATACAATGAGCAGTTCTTC
CASSLWEGLYNEQFF
>NA|NA|TRBV18|TRBJ2-5
TGTGCCAGCTCAATCAGAGATCTACAAGAGACCCAGTACTTC
CASSIRDLQETQYF
>NA|NA|TRBV19|TRBJ1-2
TGTGCCAGTAGTATCGAGACCCTCTATGGCTACACCTTC
CASSIETLYGYTF
>TRBD1|NA|TRBV28|TRBJ2-5
TGTGCCAGCAGTACCCCGGGACAGGGCTCCGAGACCCAGTACTTC
CASSTPGQGSETQYF
>TRBD2|NA|TRBV27|TRBJ2-1
TGTGCCAGCAGTTCGGGACTAGCGGGAGCTTCCTACAATGAGCAGTTCTTC
CASSSGLAGASYNEQFF
>TRBD2|NA|TRBV7-6|TRBJ2-1
TGTGCCAGCAGCTCCTTCCACACTCCCCGCATAGCGGGAGGGGATGAGCAGTTCTTC
CASSSFHTPRIAGGDEQFF
>NA|NA|TRBV29-1|TRBJ1-2
TGCAGCGTTGAAGGCGCCGGCCAGGCCCTCGGGGGCTATGGCTACACCTTC
CSVEGAGQALGGYGYTF
>TRBD1|NA|TRBV7-6|TRBJ2-1
TGTGCCAGCAGCCACCCCGGGACAGGGGGCGATGAGCAGTTCTTC
CASSHPGTGGDEQFF